These 16 T cell receptor beta chains originate from one sample sequenced in a study of T-cell reconstitution after alpha-beta-depleted transplantation in children (TCRdb year 2016). Library preparation was by PCR. TCRdb shows the sequencer as Illumina HiSeq 2500. To normalize quantification of the TCRbeta repertoire, the TCR libraries were built with molecular barcoding that relied on unique molecular identifiers. TCRdb's own reprocessing of the public reads used fastp at Q25 and MiXCR and kept productive beta chains. Under each unique CDR3 protein, matching rows form one entry showing the most common genes and DNA. For this sample the table gives hundreds of thousands of distinct CDR3 sequences, of which about 17% were detected only once. 3.3% of the sample is held by the ten biggest clonotypes. Material: PBMCs from the stem cell graft donor, obtained from the stem cell graft. These receptors all stem from a human donor who donated a stem cell graft to a child with acute lymphoblastic leukemia.

The table lists this clonotype with a few counts. The V and J genes are TRBV20-1 and TRBJ1-1; D is unresolved. This CDR3 has 14 residues. V was pared by 2 bases and J by 3 bases, with 13 bases between. Per germline, CDR1 DFQATT and CDR2 SNEGSKA (reference sequence). The CDR3 here is CSARLGGMDTEAFF. CDR3 in DNA: TGCAGTGCTAGACTGGGAGGGATGGACACTGAAGCTTTCTTT.

The chain is built from TRBV5-1 and TRBJ2-5, with 7 nucleotides matching TRBD1. This CDR3 contains 16 residues. With V trimmed by 0 bases and J by 2 bases, 7 bases remained unmatched. Germline values: CDR1 SGHRS, CDR2 YFSETQ. The CDR3 DNA sequence: TGCGCCAGCAGCTTGGCGGGACAGCTAGTACAAGAGACCCAGTACTTC. As protein: CASSLAGQLVQETQYF. Full variable domain (missing parts from reference TRBV5-1 and TRBJ2-5): KAGVTQTPRYLIKTRGQQVTLSCSPISGHRSVSWYQQTPGQGLQFLFEYFSETQRNKGNFPGRFSGRQFSNSRSEMNVSTLELGDSALYLCASSLAGQLVQETQYFGPGTRLLVL.

The chain employs TRBV20-1 and TRBJ1-5, with D perhaps TRBD1 (5 bases). The CDR3 consists of 17 residues. V was clipped by 0 bases and J by 3 bases, with 18 bases between them. Per the germline V gene, CDR1 is DFQATT and CDR2 is SNEGSKA (reference sequence). The CDR3 DNA reads TGCAGTGCTAGAGATCCTCTAGGGACGGCTTACAATCAGCCCCAGCATTTT. It specifies CSARDPLGTAYNQPQHF.

The chain combines TRBV20-1 with TRBJ1-5, with no clear D. Germline V lookup: CDR1 DFQATT, CDR2 SNEGSKA (reference sequence). This CDR3 has 15 residues. The V and J ends lost 6 bases and 2 bases respectively, with 17 bases between them. The CDR3 sequence: CSANSRISGNQPQHF. CDR3 DNA: TGCAGTGCCAATTCCAGAATTAGCGGCAATCAGCCCCAGCATTTT.

The V gene is TRBV6-2 or TRBV6-3, the J gene TRBJ2-1; 11 bases align to TRBD1. This CDR3 region has 15 residues. J gave up 7 bases and V 5 bases, and 7 bases lay outside the gene matches. Germline V gives CDR1 MNHEY, CDR2 SVGEGT. Written as DNA, the CDR3 is TGTGCCAGCAGTCGAGGGACAGGGGGAGGAAATGAGCAGTTCTTC. This codes for CASSRGTGGGNEQFF.

This clonotype was seen ten or more times. J is TRBJ2-7 and V is TRBV5-1, with TRBD1 as a possible D gene (6 bases). The CDR3 extends over 14 amino acids. Germline V gene data show CDR1 as SGHRS and CDR2 as YFSETQ. With 3 bases removed from V and 1 base from J, the gap between germline ends came to 11 bases. The chain's CDR3 is CASSSQGSSYEQYF. The CDR3 region has the DNA TGCGCCAGCAGCTCGCAGGGGTCTTCCTACGAGCAGTACTTC. The complete variable domain, with remaining parts taken from reference TRBV5-1 and TRBJ2-7, reads KAGVTQTPRYLIKTRGQQVTLSCSPISGHRSVSWYQQTPGQGLQFLFEYFSETQRNKGNFPGRFSGRQFSNSRSEMNVSTLELGDSALYLCASSSQGSSYEQYFGPGTRLTVT.

The CDR3 sequence: CSASPPTRGYNEQFF. DNA of the CDR3: TGCAGTGCTAGCCCCCCGACTAGGGGTTACAATGAGCAGTTCTTC. V gene TRBV20-1 combines with J gene TRBJ2-1; maybe TRBD2 (6 bases). Per the germline V gene, CDR1 is DFQATT and CDR2 is SNEGSKA (reference sequence). CDR3 length equals 15 residues. Between the trimmed V and J ends, which lost 3 bases and 4 bases, there was a span of 16 bases.

This clonotype was counted only a few times. The chain has TRBV27 and TRBJ2-6, with TRBD1 matching 7 bases. From germline, CDR1 is MNHEY and CDR2 SMNVEV (reference sequence). V lost 2 bases, J lost 4 bases, and 2 bases stayed unmatched. The CDR3 loop spans 15 amino acids. The chain's CDR3 is CASSLRGLGANVLTF. Here the CDR3 DNA reads TGTGCCAGCAGTTTAAGGGGGCTCGGGGCCAACGTCCTGACTTTC.

The gene calls are TRBV27 and TRBJ2-7, with 7 positions matching TRBD1. The CDR3 totals 14 residues. Germline V gene data show CDR1 as MNHEY and CDR2 as SMNVEV (reference sequence). The junction had 11 bases not matched to a gene; V was cut back by 10 bases and J by 2 bases. DNA for the CDR3: TGTGCCACCGGACAGGCCCTTGGGGCCTACGAGCAGTACTTC. Translated: CATGQALGAYEQYF.

The rearrangement links TRBV20-1 to TRBJ2-7; TRBD2 matches 9 bases. The CDR3 sequence is 15 residues long. V was pared by 5 bases and J by 6 bases, with 14 bases of the junction left unmatched. CDR1 is DFQATT, CDR2 SNEGSKA, per germline (reference sequence). Here the CDR3 DNA reads TGCAGTGCTGGTATAAATAGCGGGAGCTTTGGCGAGCAGTACTTC. It specifies CSAGINSGSFGEQYF.

There are many counts of this clonotype. This rearrangement joins TRBV25-1 to TRBJ2-7; 7 bases align to TRBD2. The ends lost 7 bases at V and 7 bases at J; junction bases unmatched: 7. The CDR3 consists of 12 residues. Per the germline V gene, CDR1 is MGHDK and CDR2 is SYGVNS. The chain's CDR3 is CASISGAGEQYF. The CDR3 coding sequence is TGTGCCAGCATCAGCGGGGCGGGAGAGCAGTACTTC.

The V and J genes are TRBV25-1 and TRBJ2-3, with unresolved D. V was pared by 1 base and J by 3 bases, with 5 bases between. The germline V gene has CDR1 MGHDK and CDR2 SYGVNS. The CDR3 spans 13 residues. CDR3 sequence reads: CASSELGTDTQYF. The DNA of the CDR3 is TGTGCCAGCAGTGAATTAGGAACAGATACGCAGTATTTT.

This clonotype was seen a handful of times. The J gene is TRBJ1-2, the V gene TRBV7-2, with TRBD1 matching over 7 bases. The CDR3 consists of 16 residues. Per germline, CDR1 SGHTA and CDR2 FQGNSA. V lost 3 bases and J lost 4; bases outside the gene matches: 11. The CDR3 DNA reads TGTGCCAGCAGCTTCGAAGGGACAGTTGGTTCCTATGGCTACACCTTC. Translation: CASSFEGTVGSYGYTF.

The gene calls are TRBV19 and TRBJ1-2; D perhaps matches TRBD1 (5 bases). CDR3 length: 13 amino acids. From germline, CDR1 is LNHDA and CDR2 SQIVND (reference sequence). Trimming took off 5 bases at V and 4 bases at J, with 11 bases between the two ends. CDR3 amino acids: CASSAGGFYGYTF. The CDR3 DNA reads TGTGCCAGTAGTGCCGGGGGGTTCTATGGCTACACCTTC.

This chain joins TRBV15 and TRBJ2-1; 13 nucleotides agree with TRBD2. Germline assignment: CDR1 LNHNV and CDR2 YYDKDF (reference sequence). The V and J ends lost 3 bases and 6 bases, in that order; junction bases with no gene match: 8. The CDR3 extends over 17 amino acids. The chain's CDR3 is CATSRDTTSGRANEQFF. CDR3 nucleotides: TGTGCCACCAGCAGGGATACAACTAGCGGGAGGGCCAATGAGCAGTTCTTC.

This sequence joins TRBV6-5 and TRBJ2-5; tentatively, D is TRBD1 or TRBD2 (5 bases each). Deletions cut 8 bases from V and 1 base from J, with 17 bases between. CDR1 and CDR2 (germline): MNHEY, SVGAGI. This CDR3 has 15 residues. The CDR3 spells CASGSIGAIQETQYF. In nucleotides, the CDR3 is TGTGCCAGCGGATCTATCGGGGCCATCCAAGAGACCCAGTACTTC.